This T cell receptor beta chain appears in the sequencing data of a study of T-cell reconstitution after alpha-beta-depleted transplantation in children. Overall study results and limits: Surviving recipient T cells and thymic progenitors accounted for the high day-60 TCRbeta diversity observed in some patients. Approximately two months post-transplant, alpha-beta T cells reportedly originated from several hundred expanded graft clones. One year after transplant, T-cell counts and diversity came mostly from newly produced T cells.

Construction of the TCRbeta library involved unique molecular identifiers. TCRdb re-called the PCR reads with MiXCR, one entry per CDR3 protein. The table has approximately 800,000 distinct CDR3 sequences, roughly 15% seen once. This clonotype was counted ten times or more. Antigen specificity is unknown. The CDR3 is made up of 13 amino acids. Germline V gene data show CDR1 as DFQATT and CDR2 as SNEGSKA (reference sequence). V dropped 4 bases and J dropped 2 bases, with 12 bases sitting between them. The source is a male patient younger than 18 who had a stem cell transplant for acute lymphoblastic leukemia, so the T cells may come from the graft donor. Sequencing used PBMCs, mostly from graft donor cells, obtained 360 days after TCRalphabeta/CD19-depleted stem cell transplant. The chain links TRBV20-1 to TRBJ2-7, with D unresolved. CDR3 coding DNA: TGCAGTGCTAATTCGGGTCTCACCTACGAGCAGTACTTC. It specifies CSANSGLTYEQYF.